The rows below give T cell receptor beta chains drawn from one sample of a study of Graves' ophthalmopathy and Graves' hyperthyroidism. TCRdb re-derived calls from the multiplex PCR reads in MiXCR, one entry per CDR3 protein. The data contain 350,000 or so distinct CDR3 sequences, roughly 15% of them singletons. Sample: peripheral blood. These receptors originate from an adult man with Graves' ophthalmopathy. Each CDR3 is given with its conserved first and last residue. D genes are given only for firm matches. The size of a clone is reported for some rows only, either as once, few or many, or as a class for expanded clones.

clone size,D gene,V gene,J gene,CDR3 length,CDR3 protein,CDR3 DNA
many,NA,TRBV28,TRBJ1-2,15,CASSLSGHYLYGYTF,TGTGCCAGCAGTTTATCAGGGCACTATCTGTATGGCTACACCTTC
many,TRBD1,TRBV6-1,TRBJ1-5,13,CASAGQGGQPQHF,TGTGCCAGCGCAGGACAGGGCGGGCAGCCCCAGCATTTT
many,NA,TRBV7-8,TRBJ1-1,12,CASGTGTGEAFF,TGTGCCAGCGGAACAGGGACCGGGGAAGCTTTCTTT
many,NA,TRBV30,TRBJ1-2,13,CAWSEGLHYGYTF,TGTGCCTGGTCTGAGGGGCTCCACTATGGCTACACCTTC
many,TRBD1,TRBV11-2,TRBJ2-2,16,CASSGGTGGNTGELFF,TGTGCCAGCAGCGGGGGGACAGGGGGGAACACCGGGGAGCTGTTTTTT
many,NA,TRBV28,TRBJ2-7,15,CASSLIVSPSYEQYF,TGTGCCAGCAGTTTAATTGTATCTCCCAGCTACGAGCAGTACTTC
NA,NA,TRBV12-3/TRBV12-4,TRBJ2-5,13,CASSVQVEETQYF,TGTGCCAGCAGTGTACAGGTGGAGGAGACCCAGTACTTC
NA,NA,TRBV6-1,TRBJ1-1,8,CASTEAFF,TGTGCCAGCACTGAAGCTTTCTTT
many,TRBD2,TRBV20-1,TRBJ2-7,13,CSAPTSGTYEQYF,TGCAGTGCGCCGACTAGCGGTACCTACGAGCAGTACTTC
many,NA,TRBV28,TRBJ1-5,13,CASSLTNRGPQHF,TGTGCCAGCAGTTTGACGAACCGGGGGCCCCAGCATTTT
many,NA,TRBV6-5,TRBJ1-6,15,CASTPDSSYNSPLHF,TGTGCCAGCACCCCCGACAGCTCCTATAATTCACCCCTCCACTTT
NA,NA,TRBV6-1,TRBJ2-2,15,CASSRGRGDAGKLFF,TGTGCCAGCAGTCGGGGCAGGGGGGATGCCGGGAAGCTGTTTTTT
many,NA,TRBV11-2,TRBJ2-7,16,CASSLSGASGSYEQYF,TGTGCCAGCAGCCTATCCGGGGCATCCGGCTCCTACGAGCAGTACTTC
many,TRBD2,TRBV30,TRBJ2-7,14,CAWNIGAGTYEQYF,TGTGCCTGGAACATCGGAGCGGGAACCTACGAGCAGTACTTC
many,TRBD1,TRBV12-3/TRBV12-4,TRBJ2-7,15,CASSRPGTGVHEQYF,TGTGCCAGCAGTCGCCCCGGGACAGGGGTCCACGAGCAGTACTTC
many,NA,TRBV10-3,TRBJ2-7,15,CAISGKDSTPYEQYF,TGTGCCATCAGTGGGAAAGACAGCACACCGTACGAGCAGTACTTC
NA,NA,TRBV6-1,TRBJ2-7,14,CASSPIGGSYEQSF,TGTGCCAGCAGCCCCATCGGGGGCTCCTACGAGCAGTCCTTC
many,TRBD1,TRBV13,TRBJ2-7,17,CASSLGPGTGDLYEQYF,TGTGCCAGCAGCTTAGGACCGGGGACAGGTGACCTTTACGAGCAGTACTTC
many,NA,TRBV29-1,TRBJ2-7,12,CSVERVQGEQYF,TGCAGCGTTGAGAGGGTACAAGGCGAGCAGTACTTC
many,NA,TRBV27,TRBJ2-2,14,CASALGVGAGELFF,TGTGCCAGCGCCTTAGGGGTAGGGGCCGGGGAGCTGTTTTTT
NA,TRBD2,TRBV6-1,TRBJ2-7,15,CASRVLAGGFHEQYF,TGTGCCAGCAGGGTACTAGCGGGAGGGTTCCACGAGCAGTACTTC
many,TRBD1,TRBV19,TRBJ1-5,16,CASSPRRTGDNQPQHF,TGTGCCAGTAGTCCCCGCCGGACAGGTGACAATCAGCCCCAGCATTTT
NA,TRBD1,TRBV29-1,TRBJ2-7,13,CSVEARDSYEQYF,TGCAGCGTTGAAGCCCGGGACAGCTACGAGCAGTACTTC
few,TRBD2,TRBV6-2/TRBV6-3,TRBJ2-5,16,CASSPASGGPRETQYF,TGTGCCAGCAGTCCCGCCTCGGGGGGGCCACGGGAGACCCAGTACTTC
many,NA,TRBV6-5,TRBJ1-1,14,CASSYRKGHTEAFF,TGTGCCAGCAGTTACCGAAAGGGCCACACTGAAGCTTTCTTT
many,NA,TRBV29-1,TRBJ2-5,15,CSAGPGLGPQETQYF,TGCAGCGCCGGACCAGGTTTGGGCCCCCAAGAGACCCAGTACTTC
many,TRBD1,TRBV20-1,TRBJ2-7,12,CRTTGEGAEQYF,TGCCGGACGACAGGGGAAGGAGCCGAGCAGTACTTC
many,NA,TRBV18,TRBJ1-5,15,CASSPGGARNQPQHF,TGTGCCAGCTCACCAGGGGGGGCCCGCAATCAGCCCCAGCATTTT
many,NA,TRBV19,TRBJ2-7,14,CASGIGRGVTEQYF,TGTGCCAGTGGTATCGGCAGGGGCGTCACCGAGCAGTACTTC
many,NA,TRBV20-1,TRBJ1-2,14,CSANVSPGGYGYTF,TGCAGTGCAAACGTTAGTCCGGGGGGCTATGGCTACACCTTC
NA,NA,TRBV11-2,TRBJ2-7,13,CASSLRTHYEQYF,TGTGCCAGCAGCTTACGGACCCACTACGAGCAGTACTTC
NA,NA,TRBV6-2/TRBV6-3,TRBJ2-7,19,CASSYSFGGEATSGYEQYF,TGTGCCAGCAGTTACTCGTTTGGAGGGGAGGCCACCTCCGGCTACGAGCAGTACTTC
NA,NA,TRBV15,TRBJ2-5,13,CATSVTGTETQYF,TGTGCCACCAGCGTTACAGGGACAGAGACCCAGTACTTC
many,NA,TRBV12-3/TRBV12-4,TRBJ1-2,14,CASRFTGFGYGYTF,TGTGCCAGCAGGTTTACTGGGTTTGGCTATGGCTACACCTTC
many,NA,TRBV27,TRBJ1-3,14,CASSPRTAGNTIYF,TGTGCCAGCAGTCCACGGACTGCTGGAAACACCATATATTTT
many,TRBD2,TRBV19,TRBJ2-5,11,CASTSGRAQYF,TGTGCCAGTACCTCAGGGAGGGCCCAGTACTTC
many,NA,TRBV5-5,TRBJ1-6,15,CASSLDSLILSPLHF,TGTGCCAGCAGCTTGGATTCGCTGATCCTTTCACCCCTCCACTTT
many,NA,TRBV19,TRBJ1-1,15,CASSTPATMNTEAFF,TGTGCCAGTAGTACCCCGGCTACCATGAACACTGAAGCTTTCTTT
few,NA,TRBV30,TRBJ2-4,16,CAWSVLGEGAKNIQYF,TGTGCCTGGAGTGTACTTGGAGAGGGGGCCAAAAACATTCAGTACTTC
NA,TRBD1,TRBV11-1,TRBJ2-5,15,CASSLAQGQVQTQYF,TGTGCCAGCAGCTTAGCGCAGGGACAGGTTCAGACCCAGTACTTC